The text below deals with one T cell receptor beta chain. Per the germline V gene, CDR1 is MNHEY and CDR2 is SVGEGT. V lost 6 bases and J lost 5; bases outside the gene matches: 9. This CDR3 is 14 amino acids long. These data are taken from a study of T-cell memory formation after mild COVID-19. Study at large: TCR clusters were mostly confined to one donor each.

TCRdb redid the calling of the 5' RACE reads with MiXCR, one entry per CDR3 protein. Altogether fewer than 250,000 distinct CDR3 sequences are present, under 30% being singletons, with the ten largest covering around 10%. Sequencing used PBMCs or a T cell subset sorted from them (not recorded which). This chain links TRBV6-2 or TRBV6-3 with TRBJ2-7, with 8 bases identical to TRBD2. This sequence originates from an adult woman who had mild COVID-19 (a few samples of this study predate the infection). Cell type and time point are not known. The CDR3 spells CASSISGRIHEQYF. CDR3 sequence (DNA): TGTGCCAGCAGCATCAGCGGGAGAATCCACGAGCAGTACTTC.